One sample yielded the 3 T cell receptor beta chains listed below, sequenced in a study of neurological immune-mediated disorders. Time point specified: longitudinal time-point 1 (baseline). Each CDR3 protein is one row after TCRdb ran MiXCR on the 5' RACE reads. The table has tens of thousands of distinct CDR3 sequences, more than 8.5% seen once. Sequences were obtained from PBMCs. These receptors all come from a man between 25 and 39 years old in good health.

This clonotype was recorded at least ten times. The chain uses TRBV2 and TRBJ1-5; D gene ambiguous. The CDR3 has 12 amino acids. Germline assignment: CDR1 SNHLY and CDR2 FYNNEI. Trimming pared 6 bases from V and 4 bases from J, leaving 7 bases between. The CDR3 region has the DNA TGTGCCAGCAGGGATAATAATCAGCCCCAGCATTTT. It is translated as CASRDNNQPQHF.

There are many counts of this clonotype. The J gene is TRBJ1-1, the V gene TRBV19; D ambiguous. Trimming took off 4 bases at V and 6 bases at J, with 12 bases between the two ends. The CDR3 loop spans 13 amino acids. CDR1 is LNHDA, CDR2 SQIVND, per germline (reference sequence). CDR3 sequence reads: CASSNPVTPEAFF. The CDR3 DNA reads as TGTGCCAGTAGTAACCCAGTGACCCCTGAAGCTTTCTTT.

This clonotype was seen more than once but under ten times. The chain joins TRBV6-6 to TRBJ2-7; no definite D call. Germline CDR1 is MNHNY and CDR2 is SVGAGI (reference sequence). This CDR3 comprises 13 residues. V was trimmed by 5 bases and J by 3 bases, leaving 11 bases between them. The CDR3 coding sequence is TGTGCCAGCAGTCGAAGTACCTACTACGAGCAGTACTTC. Its protein product is CASSRSTYYEQYF.